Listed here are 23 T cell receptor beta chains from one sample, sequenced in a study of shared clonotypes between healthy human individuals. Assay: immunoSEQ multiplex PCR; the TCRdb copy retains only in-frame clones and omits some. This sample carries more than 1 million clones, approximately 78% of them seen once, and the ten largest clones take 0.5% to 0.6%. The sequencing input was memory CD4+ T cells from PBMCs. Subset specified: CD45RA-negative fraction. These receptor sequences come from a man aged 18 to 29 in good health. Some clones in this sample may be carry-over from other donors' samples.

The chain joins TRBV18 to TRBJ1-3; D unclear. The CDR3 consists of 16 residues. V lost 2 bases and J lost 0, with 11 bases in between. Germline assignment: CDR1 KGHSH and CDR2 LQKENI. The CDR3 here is CASSPWEATSGNTIYF. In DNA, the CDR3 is TGTGCCAGCTCACCATGGGAGGCGACCTCTGGAAACACCATATATTTT.

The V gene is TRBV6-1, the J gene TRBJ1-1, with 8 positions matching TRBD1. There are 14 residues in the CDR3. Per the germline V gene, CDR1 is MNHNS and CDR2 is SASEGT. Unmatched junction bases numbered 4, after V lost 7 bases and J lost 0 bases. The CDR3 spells CASKMDRVNTEAFF. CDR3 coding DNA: TGTGCCAGCAAAATGGACAGGGTGAACACTGAAGCTTTCTTT.

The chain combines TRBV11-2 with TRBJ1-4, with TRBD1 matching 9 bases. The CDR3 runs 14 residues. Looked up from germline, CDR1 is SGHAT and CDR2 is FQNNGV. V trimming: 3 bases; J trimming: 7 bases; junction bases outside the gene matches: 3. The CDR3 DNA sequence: TGTGCCAGCAGCTTCGGACAGGGGAGTGAAAAACTGTTTTTT. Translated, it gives CASSFGQGSEKLFF.

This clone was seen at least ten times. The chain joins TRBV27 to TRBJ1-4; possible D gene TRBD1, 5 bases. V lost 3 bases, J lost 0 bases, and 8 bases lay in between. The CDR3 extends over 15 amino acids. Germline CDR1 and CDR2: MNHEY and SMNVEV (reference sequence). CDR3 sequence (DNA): TGTGCCAGCAGTTTCGACAGAGCAACTAATGAAAAACTGTTTTTT. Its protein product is CASSFDRATNEKLFF.

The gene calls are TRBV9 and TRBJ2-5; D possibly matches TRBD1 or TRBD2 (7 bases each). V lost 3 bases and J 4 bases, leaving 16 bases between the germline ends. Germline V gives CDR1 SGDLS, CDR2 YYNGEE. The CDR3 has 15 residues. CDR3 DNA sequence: TGTGCCAGCAGCGGAGGGGGCGGGGGCTCAGAGACCCAGTACTTC. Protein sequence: CASSGGGGGSETQYF.

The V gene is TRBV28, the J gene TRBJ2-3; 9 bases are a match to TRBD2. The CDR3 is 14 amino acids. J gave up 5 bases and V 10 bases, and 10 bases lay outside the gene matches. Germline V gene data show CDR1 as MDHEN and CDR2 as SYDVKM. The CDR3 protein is CATQISGRLDTQYF. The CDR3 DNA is TGTGCCACCCAGATTAGCGGGAGATTAGATACGCAGTATTTT.

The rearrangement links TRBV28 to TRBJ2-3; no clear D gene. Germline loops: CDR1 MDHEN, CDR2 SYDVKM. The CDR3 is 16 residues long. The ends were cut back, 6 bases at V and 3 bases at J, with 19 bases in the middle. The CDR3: CASSSPSPPGTDTQYF. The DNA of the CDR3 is TGTGCCAGCAGCTCCCCGTCCCCACCCGGGACAGATACGCAGTATTTT.

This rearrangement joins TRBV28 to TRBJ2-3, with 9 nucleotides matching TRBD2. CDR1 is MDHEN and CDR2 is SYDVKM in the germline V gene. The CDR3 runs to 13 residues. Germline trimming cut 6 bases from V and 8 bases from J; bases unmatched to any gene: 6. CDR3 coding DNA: TGTGCCAGCAGACCCACGACTAGCGGTACGCAGTATTTT. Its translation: CASRPTTSGTQYF. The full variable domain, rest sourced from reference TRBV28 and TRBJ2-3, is DVKVTQSSRYLVKRTGEKVFLECVQDMDHENMFWYRQDPGLGLRLIYFSYDVKMKEKGDIPEGYSVSREKKERFSLILESASTNQTSMYLCASRPTTSGTQYFGPGTRLTVL.

This CDR3 reads CASSLARLRTGELFF. The CDR3 DNA reads TGTGCCAGCAGCTTAGCCCGATTGAGAACCGGGGAGCTGTTTTTT. J is TRBJ2-2 and V is TRBV7-2; no clear D. From germline, CDR1 is SGHTA and CDR2 FQGNSA. The CDR3 totals 15 residues. V was cut by 0 bases and J by 5 bases, with 10 bases left in between.

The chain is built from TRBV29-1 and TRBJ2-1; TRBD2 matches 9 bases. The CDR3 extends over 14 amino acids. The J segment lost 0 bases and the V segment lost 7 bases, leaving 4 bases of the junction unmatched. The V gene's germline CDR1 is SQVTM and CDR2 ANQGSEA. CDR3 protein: CSGYSGSSYNEQFF. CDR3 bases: TGCAGCGGATATAGCGGGAGCTCCTACAATGAGCAGTTCTTC.

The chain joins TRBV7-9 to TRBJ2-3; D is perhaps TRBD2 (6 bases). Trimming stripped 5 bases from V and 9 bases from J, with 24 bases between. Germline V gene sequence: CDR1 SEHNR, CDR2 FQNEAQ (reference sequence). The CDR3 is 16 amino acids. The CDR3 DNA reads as TGTGCCAGCAGCAAGGGACTTCTACACTCCTTAGACACGCAGTATTTT. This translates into CASSKGLLHSLDTQYF.

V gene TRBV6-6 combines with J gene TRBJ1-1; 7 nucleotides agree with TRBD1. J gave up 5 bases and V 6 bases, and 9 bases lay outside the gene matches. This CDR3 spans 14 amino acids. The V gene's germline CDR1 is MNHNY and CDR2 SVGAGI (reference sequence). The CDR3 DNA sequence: TGTGCCAGCAGGCCTACAGGGGAAGGAACTGAAGCTTTCTTT. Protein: CASRPTGEGTEAFF.

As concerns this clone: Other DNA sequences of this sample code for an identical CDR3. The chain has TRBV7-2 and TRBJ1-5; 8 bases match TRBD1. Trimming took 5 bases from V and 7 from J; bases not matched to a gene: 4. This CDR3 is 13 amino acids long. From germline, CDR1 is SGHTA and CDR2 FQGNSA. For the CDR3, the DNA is TGTGCCAGCAGCCGCGACAGGGGCCAGCCCCAGCATTTT. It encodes CASSRDRGQPQHF. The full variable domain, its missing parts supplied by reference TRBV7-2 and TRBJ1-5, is GAGVSQSPSNKVTEKGKDVELRCDPISGHTALYWYRQSLGQGLEFLIYFQGNSAPDKSGLPSDRFSAERTGGSVSTLTIQRTQQEDSAVYLCASSRDRGQPQHFGDGTRLSIL.

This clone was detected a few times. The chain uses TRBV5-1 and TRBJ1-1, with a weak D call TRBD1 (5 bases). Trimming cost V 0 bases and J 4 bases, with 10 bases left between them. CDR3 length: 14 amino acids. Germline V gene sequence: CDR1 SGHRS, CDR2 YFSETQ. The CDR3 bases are TGCGCCAGCAGCTTGGCCCTGGGGCGCACTGAAGCTTTCTTT. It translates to CASSLALGRTEAFF.

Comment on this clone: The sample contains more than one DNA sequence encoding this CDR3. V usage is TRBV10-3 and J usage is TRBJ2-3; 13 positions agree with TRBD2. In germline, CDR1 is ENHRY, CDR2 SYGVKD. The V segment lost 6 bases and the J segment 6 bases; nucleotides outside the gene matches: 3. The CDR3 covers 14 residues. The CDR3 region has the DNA TGTGCCATCAGCCCGGGACTAGCGGGGGATACGCAGTATTTT. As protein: CAISPGLAGDTQYF.

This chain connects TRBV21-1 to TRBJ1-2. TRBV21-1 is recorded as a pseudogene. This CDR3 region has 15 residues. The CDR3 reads CASSTSTIRGLGYTF. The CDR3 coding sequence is TGTGCCAGCAGCACATCCACTATTCGGGGGCTCGGCTACACCTTC.

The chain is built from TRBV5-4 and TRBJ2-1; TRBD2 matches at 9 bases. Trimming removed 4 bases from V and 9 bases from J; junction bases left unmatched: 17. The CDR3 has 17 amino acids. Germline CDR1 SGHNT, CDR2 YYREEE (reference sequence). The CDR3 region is CASSVHSGRFHLGEQFF. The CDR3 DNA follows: TGTGCCAGCAGCGTGCACAGCGGGAGGTTTCATCTAGGTGAGCAGTTCTTC.

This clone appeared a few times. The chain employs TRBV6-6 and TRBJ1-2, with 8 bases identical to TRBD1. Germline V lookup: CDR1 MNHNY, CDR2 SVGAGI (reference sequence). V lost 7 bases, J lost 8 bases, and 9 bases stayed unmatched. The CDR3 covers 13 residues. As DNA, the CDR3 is TGTGCCAGCACTCAACCCAGGGGGCGAGGCTACACCTTC. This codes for CASTQPRGRGYTF.

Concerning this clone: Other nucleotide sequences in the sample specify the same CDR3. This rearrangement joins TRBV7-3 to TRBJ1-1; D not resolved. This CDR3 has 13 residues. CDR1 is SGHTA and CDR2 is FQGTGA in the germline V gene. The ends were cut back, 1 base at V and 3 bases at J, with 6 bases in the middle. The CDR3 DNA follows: TGTGCCAGCAGCTTAAGTAGAGACACTGAAGCTTTCTTT. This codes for CASSLSRDTEAFF.

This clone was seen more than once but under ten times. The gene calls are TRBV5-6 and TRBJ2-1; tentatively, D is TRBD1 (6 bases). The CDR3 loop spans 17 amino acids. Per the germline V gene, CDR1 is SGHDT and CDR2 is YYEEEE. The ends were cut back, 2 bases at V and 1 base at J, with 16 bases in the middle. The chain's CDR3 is CASSLKLQGFSYNEQFF. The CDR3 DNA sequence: TGTGCCAGCAGCTTAAAATTACAGGGTTTTTCCTACAATGAGCAGTTCTTC.

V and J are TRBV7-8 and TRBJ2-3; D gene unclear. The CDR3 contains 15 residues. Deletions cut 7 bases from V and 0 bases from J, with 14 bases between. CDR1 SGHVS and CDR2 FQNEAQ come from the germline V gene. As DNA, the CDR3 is TGTGCCAGCACCACCCTGGGCTCCAGCACAGATACGCAGTATTTT. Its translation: CASTTLGSSTDTQYF.

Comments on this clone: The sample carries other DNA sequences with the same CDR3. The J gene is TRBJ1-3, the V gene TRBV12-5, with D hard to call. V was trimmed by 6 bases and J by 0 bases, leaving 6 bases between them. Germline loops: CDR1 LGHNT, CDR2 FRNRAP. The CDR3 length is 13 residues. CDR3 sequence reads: CASGQSSGNTIYF. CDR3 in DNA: TGTGCTAGTGGCCAGTCCTCTGGAAACACCATATATTTT.

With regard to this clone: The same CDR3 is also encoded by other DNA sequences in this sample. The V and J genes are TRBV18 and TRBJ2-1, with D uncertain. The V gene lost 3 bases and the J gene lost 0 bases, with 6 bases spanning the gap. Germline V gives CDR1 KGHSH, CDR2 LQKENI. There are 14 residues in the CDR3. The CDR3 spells CASSPPGSYNEQFF. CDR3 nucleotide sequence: TGTGCCAGCTCACCTCCGGGCTCCTACAATGAGCAGTTCTTC.